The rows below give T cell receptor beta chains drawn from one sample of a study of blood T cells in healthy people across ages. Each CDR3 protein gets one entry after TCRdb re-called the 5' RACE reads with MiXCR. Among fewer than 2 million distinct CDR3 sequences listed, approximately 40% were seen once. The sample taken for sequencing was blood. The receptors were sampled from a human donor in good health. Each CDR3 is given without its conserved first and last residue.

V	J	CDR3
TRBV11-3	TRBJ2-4	ASSFSGTTKAKNIQY
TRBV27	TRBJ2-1	ASSLGSSGEFRQF
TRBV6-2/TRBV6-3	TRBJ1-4	ATDLSGHEKLF
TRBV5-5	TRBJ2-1	ASSLVRREWGHNEQF
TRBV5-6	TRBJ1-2	ASSPTGPGYGYT
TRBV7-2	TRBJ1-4	ASSPVAWNTNEKLF
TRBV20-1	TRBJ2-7	SAPSGGVYEQY
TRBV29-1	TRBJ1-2	SVEGPGVPGYT
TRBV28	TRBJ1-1	ASSGRTGRSDTEAF
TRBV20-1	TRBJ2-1	SAARGGPYNEQF
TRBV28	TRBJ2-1	ASSTLLAGRNEQF
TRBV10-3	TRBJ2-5	AISDGQGAETQY
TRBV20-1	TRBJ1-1	SARDWGRNTEAF
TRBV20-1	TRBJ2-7	SARDDRAYYEQY
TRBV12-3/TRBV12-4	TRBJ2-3	ASSFSRGGRGDTQY
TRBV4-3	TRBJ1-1	ASSQERSMRAF
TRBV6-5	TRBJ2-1	ASSLIQGTNEQF
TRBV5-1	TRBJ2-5	ASSLDRQGAGETQY
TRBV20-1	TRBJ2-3	SARVLLGRPDTQY
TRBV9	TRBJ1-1	ASSVTTDNTEAF
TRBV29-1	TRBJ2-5	SVHPGGVEQY
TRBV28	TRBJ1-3	ASSSGQGNTIY
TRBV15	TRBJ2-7	ATSREPLGRDEQY
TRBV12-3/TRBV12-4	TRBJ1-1	ASSLLGVVTEAF
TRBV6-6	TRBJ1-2	ASTGTPWGGYT
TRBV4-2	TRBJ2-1	ASSPQITSGGAGSYNEQF
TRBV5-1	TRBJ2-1	ARADGDRNHNEQF
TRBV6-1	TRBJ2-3	ASSGAPVRGTQY
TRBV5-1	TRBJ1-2	ASSLARGDPDYGYT
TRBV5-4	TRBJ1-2	ASSLGAGVVEGYT
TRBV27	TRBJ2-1	ASKQGAAPSSYNEQF
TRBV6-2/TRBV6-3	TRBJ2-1	ASSYSGTGSNEQF
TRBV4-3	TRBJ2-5	ASSQVGQQYQETQY
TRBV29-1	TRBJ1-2	SAYRPLPYGYT
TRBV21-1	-	AGRRQVWYEQY
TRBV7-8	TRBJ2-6	ASSLRSRNRAPGANVLT
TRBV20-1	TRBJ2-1	SAIGTGTGYNEQF
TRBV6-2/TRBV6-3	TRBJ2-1	ASSYGRGPYNEQF
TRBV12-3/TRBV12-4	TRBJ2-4	AGSPTGYSNIQY
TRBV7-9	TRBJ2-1	ASSPPLGGDEQF
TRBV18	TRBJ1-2	ASSPQREGGYT
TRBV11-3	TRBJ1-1	ASSPSGTLSTEAF
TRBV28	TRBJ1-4	ASRGGLSEKLF
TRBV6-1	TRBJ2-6	ASSEKRLTLRGGANVLT
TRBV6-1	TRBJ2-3	ASSQLRADTQY
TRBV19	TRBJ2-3	ASSSPGQGRDTQY
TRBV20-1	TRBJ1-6	SASGGHRGNSPLH
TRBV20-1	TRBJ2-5	SAGGLVRETQY
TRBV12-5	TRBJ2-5	ASGLVRSGGDVLLQY
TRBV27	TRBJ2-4	ASSILGLKSNEQY
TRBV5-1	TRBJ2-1	ASSPDRDPYNEQF
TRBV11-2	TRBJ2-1	ASRPRDRSYNEQF
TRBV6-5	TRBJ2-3	ASSYPQFRTSGGSTDTQY
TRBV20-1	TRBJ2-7	SALAYAEQY